These 23 T cell receptor beta chains originate from one sample sequenced in a study of blood T cell repertoires in COVID-19. Sequencing used immunoSEQ multiplex PCR; TCRdb keeps in-frame clones, though not all of them. The repertoire includes almost 400,000 clones, roughly 86% of them detected once, and approximately 1.5% sits in the top ten. Source material: PBMCs or T cells enriched from blood (not recorded which). These TCRs come from a woman aged 25-40 years who had recovered from COVID-19.

This rearrangement joins TRBV4-2 to TRBJ1-1; D possibly corresponds to TRBD1 (6 bases). Between the trimmed V and J ends, which lost 0 bases and 4 bases, there was a span of 9 bases. CDR1 and CDR2 from the germline V gene are LGHNA and YNFKEQ. CDR3 length: 14 residues. CDR3 DNA: TGTGCCAGCAGCCAAGACACAGGGTTCACTGAAGCTTTCTTT. As protein: CASSQDTGFTEAFF.

The chain has TRBV7-8 and TRBJ2-7, with TRBD2 as a possible D gene (5 bases). The CDR3 contains 17 residues. Per the germline V gene, CDR1 is SGHVS and CDR2 is FQNEAQ. V dropped 0 bases and J dropped 6 bases, with 21 bases sitting between them. CDR3 sequence (DNA): TGTGCCAGCAGCTTAGCGGAGGCCCAGGCCGATCTTCTCGAGCAGTACTTC. This sequence encodes CASSLAEAQADLLEQYF.

Worth noting for this clone: The identical CDR3 is also encoded by other nucleotide sequences in the sample. This rearrangement joins TRBV7-2 to TRBJ1-3; TRBD1 might be the D (6 bases). Trimming took off 3 bases at V and 0 bases at J, with 9 bases between the two ends. CDR3 length: 15 amino acids. Germline assignment: CDR1 SGHTA and CDR2 FQGNSA. The CDR3 loop is CASSFQGTSGNTIYF. The CDR3 DNA follows: TGTGCCAGCAGCTTCCAGGGGACCTCTGGAAACACCATATATTTT. Together with reference TRBV7-2 and TRBJ1-3, the CDR3 gives the full variable domain: GAGVSQSPSNKVTEKGKDVELRCDPISGHTALYWYRQSLGQGLEFLIYFQGNSAPDKSGLPSDRFSAERTGGSVSTLTIQRTQQEDSAVYLCASSFQGTSGNTIYFGEGSWLTVV.

The chain has TRBV30 and TRBJ2-3; TRBD2 aligns across 8 bases. CDR3 length: 15 residues. The V gene end was trimmed by 2 bases and the J gene end by 1 base; junction bases not matched to a gene: 5. Germline V CDR1 and CDR2: GTSNPN, SVGIG (reference sequence). The CDR3 coding sequence is TGTGCCTGGAGTACCTTAGCGGGACGCACAGATACGCAGTATTTT. It encodes CAWSTLAGRTDTQYF.

CDR3 sequence (DNA): TGCGCCAGCAGCCAAGCGTCACAGGGAACTCATGGCTACACCTTC. It specifies CASSQASQGTHGYTF. The V and J genes are TRBV4-1 and TRBJ1-2, with D possibly being TRBD1 (6 bases). The CDR3 contains 15 residues. Trimming cost V 1 base and J 6 bases, with 15 bases left between them. Germline-derived CDR1 and CDR2 are MGHRA and YSYEKL.

This chain uses TRBV6-2 or TRBV6-3 with TRBJ2-7; 7 bases fit TRBD1. The CDR3 runs to 14 residues. CDR1 is MNHEY, CDR2 SVGEGT, per germline. The V gene end was trimmed by 0 bases and the J gene end by 4 bases; junction bases not matched to a gene: 3. The CDR3 region is CASSYSGTEYEQYF. As DNA, the CDR3 is TGTGCCAGCAGTTACTCTGGGACAGAATACGAGCAGTACTTC.

The sample holds one count of this clone. This chain connects TRBV19 to TRBJ2-1, with 14 bases fitting TRBD2. CDR3 length: 20 residues. Germline values: CDR1 LNHDA, CDR2 SQIVND (reference sequence). With 4 bases clipped from V and 8 bases from J, the junction kept 19 bases outside the gene matches. The CDR3 reads CASSRVPGLAGDLPLDEQFF. DNA for the CDR3: TGTGCCAGTAGTAGGGTACCGGGACTAGCGGGGGATCTGCCGTTGGATGAGCAGTTCTTC.

The V gene is TRBV5-1, the J gene TRBJ2-3, with TRBD1 matching 7 bases. The germline gives CDR1 SGHRS, CDR2 YFSETQ. CDR3 length equals 14 residues. V gave up 6 bases and J gave up 0 bases; unmatched junction bases: 4. The CDR3 nucleotides read TGCGCCAGCACCGGGACAGCTAGCACAGATACGCAGTATTTT. Translating it yields CASTGTASTDTQYF.

V is TRBV18 and J is TRBJ2-3; 8 nucleotides line up with TRBD1. Germline V gene lookup returns CDR1 KGHSH and CDR2 LQKENI. This CDR3 contains 16 residues. Trimming at V came to 6 bases and at J to 0 bases, leaving 8 bases not matched to a gene. CDR3 region: CASSPAGGRSTDTQYF. CDR3 DNA: TGTGCCAGCTCCCCCGCAGGGGGCCGTAGCACAGATACGCAGTATTTT.

This chain uses TRBV7-9 with TRBJ1-2; D is uncertain. CDR3 size: 13 residues. The V gene's germline CDR1 is SEHNR and CDR2 FQNEAQ (reference sequence). The V gene lost 5 bases and the J gene lost 5 bases, with 12 bases spanning the gap. The CDR3 coding sequence is TGTGCCAGCAGCCCCCAGTACGTTTATGGCTACACCTTC. It yields the protein CASSPQYVYGYTF.

The rearrangement links TRBV7-9 to TRBJ1-3; D is perhaps TRBD1 (6 bases). Looked up from germline, CDR1 is SEHNR and CDR2 is FQNEAQ (reference sequence). The CDR3 sequence is 16 residues long. V shed 5 bases and J shed 0 bases, with 14 bases lying between them. Here the CDR3 DNA reads TGTGCCAGCAGCCGGAGGGGAGGGGGCTCTGGAAACACCATATATTTT. Encoded protein: CASSRRGGGSGNTIYF.

For the CDR3, the DNA is TGTGCCAGCAGTCCTTCCCGACAGGGGGCTCGGTATGGCTACACCTTC. Translated: CASSPSRQGARYGYTF. The chain employs TRBV27 and TRBJ1-2; TRBD1 agrees at 10 bases. Germline V gene lookup returns CDR1 MNHEY and CDR2 SMNVEV (reference sequence). Trimming cost V 5 bases and J 5 bases; bases outside gene matches: 11. The CDR3 is made up of 16 amino acids.

Here the CDR3 reads CASSSGTGVQPQHF. CDR3 DNA sequence: TGTGCCAGCAGCTCCGGGACAGGGGTTCAGCCCCAGCATTTT. The chain has TRBV11-1 and TRBJ1-5; 10 bases agree with TRBD1. The CDR3 runs 14 residues. V was clipped by 4 bases and J by 6 bases; unmatched bases: 3. Germline V gives CDR1 SGHAT, CDR2 FQDESV (reference sequence).

This rearrangement joins TRBV24-1 to TRBJ2-2, with a weak D call TRBD2 (6 bases). Trimming took off 0 bases at V and 12 bases at J, with 22 bases between the two ends. Per germline, CDR1 KGHDR and CDR2 SFDVKD. The CDR3 runs 17 residues. Here the CDR3 DNA reads TGTGCCACCAGTGATTTGAGAACACCGGGGAGCGGGCGGCAGCTGTTTTTT. It is translated as CATSDLRTPGSGRQLFF.

The chain combines TRBV7-2 with TRBJ2-7; 10 nucleotides agree with TRBD2. The CDR3 has 15 amino acids. J was trimmed by 6 bases and V by 5 bases; bases with no gene match: 10. In germline, CDR1 is SGHTA, CDR2 FQGNSA. As DNA, the CDR3 is TGTGCCAGCAGCCCCAACCCGGGACTAGCGTTCGAGCAGTACTTC. This sequence encodes CASSPNPGLAFEQYF.

In its sample, this clone was seen once. The sample has other DNA sequences that encode this CDR3 too. V usage is TRBV6-5 and J usage is TRBJ2-7; tentatively, D is TRBD2 (6 bases). Trimming stripped 0 bases from V and 2 bases from J, with 8 bases between. Per the germline V gene, CDR1 is MNHEY and CDR2 is SVGAGI. The CDR3 length is 14 residues. This CDR3 reads CASSYSGGPYEQYF. Here the CDR3 DNA reads TGTGCCAGCAGTTACTCCGGGGGACCCTACGAGCAGTACTTC.

This clone was recorded a few times. V is TRBV10-3 and J is TRBJ1-1, with D tentatively TRBD1 (6 bases). Germline lookup yields CDR1 ENHRY and CDR2 SYGVKD. The CDR3 runs 15 residues. V lost 3 bases to trimming and J lost 1 base, with 12 bases between them. CDR3 in amino acids: CAISDPGHENTEAFF. The CDR3 DNA is TGTGCCATCAGTGACCCGGGACACGAGAACACTGAAGCTTTCTTT.

The chain combines TRBV12-3 or TRBV12-4 with TRBJ1-4; 7 bases are a match to TRBD1. This CDR3 is built from 13 residues. After removal of 6 bases from V and 8 bases from J, the junction contained 6 bases not matched to a gene. In DNA form, the CDR3 reads TGTGCCAGCAGCTCAACAGGGGAAGAAAAACTGTTTTTT. Amino acid sequence: CASSSTGEEKLFF.

The chain carries TRBV28 and TRBJ1-5; 7 bases fit TRBD1. Germline trimming cut 6 bases from V and 7 bases from J; bases unmatched to any gene: 12. Germline V gene lookup returns CDR1 MDHEN and CDR2 SYDVKM. The CDR3 covers 15 residues. Written as DNA, the CDR3 is TGTGCCAGCAGGGACCACAGGGGTCGTTGGCAGCCCCAGCATTTT. This gives the protein CASRDHRGRWQPQHF.

The chain has TRBV27 and TRBJ1-5; TRBD1 matches at 9 bases. From germline, CDR1 is MNHEY and CDR2 SMNVEV (reference sequence). Trimming at V came to 6 bases and at J to 7 bases, leaving 13 bases not matched to a gene. The CDR3 has 16 amino acids. The CDR3 region is CASSPGSGTGHQPQHF. CDR3 sequence (DNA): TGTGCCAGCAGCCCGGGTAGCGGGACAGGGCACCAGCCCCAGCATTTT.

The rearrangement uses TRBV2 and TRBJ2-1; D is undetermined. Per the germline V gene, CDR1 is SNHLY and CDR2 is FYNNEI. Trimming took off 3 bases at V and 10 bases at J, with 10 bases between the two ends. The CDR3 contains 12 residues. The CDR3 DNA is TGTGCCAGCAGTGACGATTTGGGCGAGCAGTTCTTC. This sequence encodes CASSDDLGEQFF.

The chain recombines TRBV6-5 with TRBJ1-4; D gene unclear. The germline V gene encodes CDR1 MNHEY and CDR2 SVGAGI. Trimming shortened V by 7 bases and J by 13 bases, and 22 bases separated the two germline ends. The CDR3 runs to 14 residues. CDR3 region: CASKFGQAPYGLFF. CDR3 DNA sequence: TGTGCCAGCAAATTCGGCCAGGCCCCTTACGGACTGTTTTTT.

The chain employs TRBV7-3 and TRBJ2-3; D is unclear. The CDR3 totals 13 residues. The V end lost 5 bases, the J end lost 3 bases, and 9 bases lay between the germline ends. Germline CDR1 is SGHTA and CDR2 is FQGTGA. The DNA of the CDR3 is TGTGCCAGCAGCCTCGGTGAGACAGATACGCAGTATTTT. Translating gives CASSLGETDTQYF.